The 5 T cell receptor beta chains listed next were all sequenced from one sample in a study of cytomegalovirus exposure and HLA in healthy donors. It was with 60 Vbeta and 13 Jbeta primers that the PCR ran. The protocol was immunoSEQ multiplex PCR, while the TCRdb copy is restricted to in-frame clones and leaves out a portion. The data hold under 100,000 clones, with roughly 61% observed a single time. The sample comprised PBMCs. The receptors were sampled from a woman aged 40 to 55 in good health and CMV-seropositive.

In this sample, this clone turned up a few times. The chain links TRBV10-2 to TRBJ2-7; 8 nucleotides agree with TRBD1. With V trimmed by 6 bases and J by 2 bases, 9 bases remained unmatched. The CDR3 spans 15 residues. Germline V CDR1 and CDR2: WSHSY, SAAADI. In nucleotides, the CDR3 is TGCGCCAGCAGCGTAGGACAGGGCGATACCTACGAGCAGTACTTC. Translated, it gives CASSVGQGDTYEQYF.

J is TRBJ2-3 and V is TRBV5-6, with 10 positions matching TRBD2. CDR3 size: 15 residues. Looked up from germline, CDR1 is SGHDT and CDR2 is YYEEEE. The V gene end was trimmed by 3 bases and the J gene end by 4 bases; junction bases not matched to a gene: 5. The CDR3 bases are TGTGCCAGCAGCTCTTCCGGGACTAGCGCAGATACGCAGTATTTT. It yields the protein CASSSSGTSADTQYF.

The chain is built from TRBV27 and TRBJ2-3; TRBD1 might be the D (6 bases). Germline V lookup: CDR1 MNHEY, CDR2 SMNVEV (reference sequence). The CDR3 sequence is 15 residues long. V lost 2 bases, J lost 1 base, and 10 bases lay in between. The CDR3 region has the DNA TGTGCCAGCAGTTTAGGGACACGGGGCACAGATACGCAGTATTTT. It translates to CASSLGTRGTDTQYF.

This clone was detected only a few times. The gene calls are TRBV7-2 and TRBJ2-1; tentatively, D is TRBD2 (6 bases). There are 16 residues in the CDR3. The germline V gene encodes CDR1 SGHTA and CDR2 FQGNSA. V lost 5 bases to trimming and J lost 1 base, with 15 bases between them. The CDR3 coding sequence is TGTGCCAGCAGCCCGGCCGGGACTCTTTCCTACAATGAGCAGTTCTTC. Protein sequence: CASSPAGTLSYNEQFF. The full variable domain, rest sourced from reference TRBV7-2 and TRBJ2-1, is GAGVSQSPSNKVTEKGKDVELRCDPISGHTALYWYRQSLGQGLEFLIYFQGNSAPDKSGLPSDRFSAERTGGSVSTLTIQRTQQEDSAVYLCASSPAGTLSYNEQFFGPGTRLTVL.

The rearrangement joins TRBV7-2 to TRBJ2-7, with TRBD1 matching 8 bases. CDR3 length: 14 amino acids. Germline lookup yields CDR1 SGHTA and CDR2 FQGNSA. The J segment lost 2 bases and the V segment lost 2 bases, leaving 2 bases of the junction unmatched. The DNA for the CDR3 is TGTGCCAGCAGCTTATACAGGGGGACCTACGAGCAGTACTTC. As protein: CASSLYRGTYEQYF.